These 10 T cell receptor beta chains share one sample of origin, sequenced in a study of metastatic and nonmetastatic thyroid tumors (TCRdb year 2020). No patient had received any treatment before thyroid surgery. The library was generated by PCR. Instrument on record: Illumina HiSeq 4000. Clones were called with MiXCR by TCRdb after fastp trimmed the public reads at Q25, and only in-frame beta chains were retained. This sample is represented by some 7,900 clones; roughly 25% of them were singletons. The ten most abundant clones make up 5% to 6.5% of the sample. Sequences were obtained from adjacent normal tissue. The receptors stem from a female donor with papillary thyroid cancer or a benign thyroid nodule (not recorded which). Some clones in this sample may be carry-over from other donors' samples.

This clone was counted ten times or more. The rearrangement uses TRBV6-2 or TRBV6-3 and TRBJ1-5, with a tentative D call TRBD1 (6 bases). Germline CDR1 is MNHEY and CDR2 is SVGEGT. This CDR3 has 12 residues. Trimming left V 7 bases short and J 6 bases short, with 10 bases between. For the CDR3, the DNA is TGTGCCAGCACAGGGGTTGGTCAGCCCCAGCATTTT. This translates into CASTGVGQPQHF.

This clone rates as medium-sized (0.01 to 0.1%). V usage is TRBV4-1 and J usage is TRBJ1-1; D remains ambiguous. Germline V CDR1 and CDR2: MGHRA, YSYEKL. Trimming shortened V by 0 bases and J by 6 bases, and 8 bases separated the two germline ends. The CDR3 length is 13 residues. CDR3 nucleotide sequence: TGCGCCAGCAGCCAAGATAGCGGGGCTGAAGCTTTCTTT. Its protein is CASSQDSGAEAFF.

This chain connects TRBV11-3 to TRBJ2-7; 11 positions match TRBD2. The length of the CDR3 is 16 residues. From germline, CDR1 is SGHNT and CDR2 YENEEA. J gave up 7 bases and V 1 base, and 9 bases lay outside the gene matches. CDR3 loop: CASSLGRGTSGLEQYF. The CDR3 region has the DNA TGTGCCAGCAGCTTAGGGAGAGGGACTAGCGGACTGGAGCAGTACTTC.

This clone has only a few counts. Possible read error: a much larger clone is one base away. This rearrangement joins TRBV11-2 to TRBJ2-1; tentatively, D is TRBD2 (7 bases). Per germline, CDR1 SGHAT and CDR2 FQNNGV. The length of the CDR3 is 17 residues. The CDR3 DNA is TGTGCCAGCAGCTTAGGAAGGGGGGGGAGCTCCTACAATGATCAGTTCTTC. Translating it yields CASSLGRGGSSYNDQFF.

This chain uses TRBV5-5 with TRBJ2-7; D is undetermined. V lost 4 bases, J lost 0 bases, and 8 bases lay in between. The V gene's germline CDR1 is SGHKS and CDR2 YYEKEE (reference sequence). CDR3 length equals 13 residues. CDR3 in amino acids: CASSPDISYEQYF. CDR3 bases: TGTGCCAGCAGCCCTGACATCTCCTACGAGCAGTACTTC.

V usage is TRBV27 and J usage is TRBJ1-2; D is unclear. This CDR3 is built from 12 residues. V lost 5 bases, J lost 7 bases, and 11 bases lay in between. Germline V CDR1 and CDR2: MNHEY, SMNVEV (reference sequence). The CDR3 nucleotides read TGTGCCAGCAGTCCGAACGGGTTTGGCTACACCTTC. It encodes CASSPNGFGYTF.

This clone turned up a few times. The sample has other DNA sequences that encode this CDR3 too. The rearrangement uses TRBV3-1 and TRBJ1-6; 9 bases align to TRBD1. In germline, CDR1 is LGHDT, CDR2 YNNKEL (reference sequence). Trimming at V came to 1 base and at J to 8 bases, leaving 0 bases not matched to a gene. The CDR3 has 14 amino acids. The CDR3: CASSQGTGDSPLHF. The CDR3 nucleotides read TGTGCCAGCAGCCAAGGGACAGGGGATTCACCCCTCCACTTT.

This clone is labeled as medium-sized. The CDR3 protein is CSAMRPGRTIQETQYF. DNA for the CDR3: TGCAGTGCCATGCGGCCGGGACGGACTATCCAAGAGACCCAGTACTTC. The rearrangement links TRBV20-1 to TRBJ2-5; perhaps TRBD2 as D (6 bases). This CDR3 comprises 16 residues. V was pared by 6 bases and J by 1 base, with 21 bases between. Germline loops: CDR1 DFQATT, CDR2 SNEGSKA (reference sequence).

This clone was detected ten times or more. The rearrangement uses TRBV11-1 and TRBJ2-5; 9 bases match TRBD1. The CDR3 length is 18 residues. The J segment lost 5 bases and the V segment lost 4 bases, leaving 17 bases of the junction unmatched. Germline CDR1 reads SGHAT; CDR2 reads FQDESV (reference sequence). The DNA of the CDR3 is TGTGCCAGCAGCTCCCTGGTCCAAGTGGGACAGGGACGGGAGACCCAGTACTTC. Translating it yields CASSSLVQVGQGRETQYF.

This clone is classed as medium-sized (0.01 to 0.1%). The chain carries TRBV2 and TRBJ1-1; perhaps TRBD1 as D (5 bases). Germline loops: CDR1 SNHLY, CDR2 FYNNEI. V dropped 6 bases and J dropped 8 bases, with 16 bases sitting between them. There are 13 residues in the CDR3. CDR3 sequence (DNA): TGTGCCAGCAGGCCAGGGCGGGCTGGGGAAGCTTTCTTT. Translating it yields CASRPGRAGEAFF.